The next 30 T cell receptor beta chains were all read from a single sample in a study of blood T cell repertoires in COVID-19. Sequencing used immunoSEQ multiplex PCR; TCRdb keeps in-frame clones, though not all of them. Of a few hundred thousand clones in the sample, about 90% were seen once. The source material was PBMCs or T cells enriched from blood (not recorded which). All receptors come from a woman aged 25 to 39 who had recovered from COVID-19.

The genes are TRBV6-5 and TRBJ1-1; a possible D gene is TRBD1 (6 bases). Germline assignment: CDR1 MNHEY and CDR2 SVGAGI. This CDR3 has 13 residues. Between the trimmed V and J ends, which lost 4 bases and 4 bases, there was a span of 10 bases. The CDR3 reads CASSSIGGTEAFF. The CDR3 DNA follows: TGTGCCAGCAGTTCGATAGGGGGCACTGAAGCTTTCTTT.

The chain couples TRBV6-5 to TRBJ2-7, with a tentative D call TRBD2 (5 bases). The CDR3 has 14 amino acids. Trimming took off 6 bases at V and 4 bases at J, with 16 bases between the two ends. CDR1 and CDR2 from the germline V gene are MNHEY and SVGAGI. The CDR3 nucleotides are TGTGCCAGCAGCCTCCACGGCGAGGGTTACGAGCAGTACTTC. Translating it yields CASSLHGEGYEQYF.

CDR3 in amino acids: CASSSDETASSYEQYF. In nucleotides, the CDR3 is TGTGCCAGCAGTTCTGATGAGACAGCGAGCTCCTACGAGCAGTACTTC. V is TRBV5-5 and J is TRBJ2-7; tentatively, D is TRBD1 (5 bases). Looked up from germline, CDR1 is SGHKS and CDR2 is YYEKEE (reference sequence). The CDR3 spans 16 residues. V was trimmed by 5 bases and J by 0 bases, leaving 18 bases between them.

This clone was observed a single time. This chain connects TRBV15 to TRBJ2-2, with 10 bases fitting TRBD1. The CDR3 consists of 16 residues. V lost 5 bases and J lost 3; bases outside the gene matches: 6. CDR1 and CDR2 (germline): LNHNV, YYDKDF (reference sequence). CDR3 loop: CATSPGTGVYTGELFF. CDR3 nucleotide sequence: TGTGCCACCAGCCCCGGGACAGGGGTGTACACCGGGGAGCTGTTTTTT.

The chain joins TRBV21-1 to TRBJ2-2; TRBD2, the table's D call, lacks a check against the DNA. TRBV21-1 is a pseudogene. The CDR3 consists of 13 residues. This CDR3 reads CASSKPITGELFF. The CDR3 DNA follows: TGTGCCAGCAGCAAACCTATAACCGGGGAGCTGTTTTTT.

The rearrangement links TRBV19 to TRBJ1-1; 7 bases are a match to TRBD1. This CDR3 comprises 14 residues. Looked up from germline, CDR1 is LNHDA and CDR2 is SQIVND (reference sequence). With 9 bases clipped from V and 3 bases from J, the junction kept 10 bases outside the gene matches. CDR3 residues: CASDLSGGHTEAFF. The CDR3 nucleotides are TGTGCCAGCGACCTCTCAGGGGGGCACACTGAAGCTTTCTTT.

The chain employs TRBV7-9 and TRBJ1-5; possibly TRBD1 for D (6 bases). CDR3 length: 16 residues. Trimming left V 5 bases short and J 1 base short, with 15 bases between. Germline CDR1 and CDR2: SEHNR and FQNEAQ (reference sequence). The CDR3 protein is CASSQNRVGSNQPQHF. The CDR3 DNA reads TGTGCCAGCAGCCAAAACAGGGTAGGAAGCAATCAGCCCCAGCATTTT.

The CDR3 nucleotides read TGTGCCACCAGTGTCAGGGGACGCGGTGGAGATGAAAAACTGTTTTTT. Its translation: CATSVRGRGGDEKLFF. This rearrangement joins TRBV24-1 to TRBJ1-4; tentative D call: TRBD1 (6 bases). The V and J ends lost 5 bases and 6 bases respectively, with 18 bases between them. The CDR3 length is 16 residues. CDR1 is KGHDR, CDR2 SFDVKD, per germline.

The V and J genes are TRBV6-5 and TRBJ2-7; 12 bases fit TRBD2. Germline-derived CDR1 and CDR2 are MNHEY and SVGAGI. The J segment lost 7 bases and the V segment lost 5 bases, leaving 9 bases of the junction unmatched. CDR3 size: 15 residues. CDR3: CASSPLTSGSWEQYF. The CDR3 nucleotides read TGTGCCAGCAGTCCCTTGACTAGCGGGAGTTGGGAGCAGTACTTC.

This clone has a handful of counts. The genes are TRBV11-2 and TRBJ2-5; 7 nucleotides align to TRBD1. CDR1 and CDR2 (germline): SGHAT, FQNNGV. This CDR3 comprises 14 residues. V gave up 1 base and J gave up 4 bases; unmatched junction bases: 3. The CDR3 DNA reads TGTGCCAGCAGCTTAGGACAGGGTACAGAGACCCAGTACTTC. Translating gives CASSLGQGTETQYF.

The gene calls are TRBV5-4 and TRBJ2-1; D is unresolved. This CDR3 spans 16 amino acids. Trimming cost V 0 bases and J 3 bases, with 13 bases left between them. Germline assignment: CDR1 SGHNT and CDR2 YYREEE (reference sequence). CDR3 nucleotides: TGTGCCAGCAGCTTGGACTCCGCTACTTACTACAATGAGCAGTTCTTC. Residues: CASSLDSATYYNEQFF. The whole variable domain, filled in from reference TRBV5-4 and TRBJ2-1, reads ETGVTQSPTHLIKTRGQQVTLRCSSQSGHNTVSWYQQALGQGPQFIFQYYREEENGRGNFPPRFSGLQFPNYSSELNVNALELDDSALYLCASSLDSATYYNEQFFGPGTRLTVL.

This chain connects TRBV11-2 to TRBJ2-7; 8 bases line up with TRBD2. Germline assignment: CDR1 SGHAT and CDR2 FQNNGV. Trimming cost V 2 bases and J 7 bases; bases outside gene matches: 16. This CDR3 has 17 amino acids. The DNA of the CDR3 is TGTGCCAGCAGCTTATTGGGGGCAAGCGGGGGCCCTAGAGAGCAGTACTTC. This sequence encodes CASSLLGASGGPREQYF.

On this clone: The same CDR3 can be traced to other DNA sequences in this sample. The CDR3 DNA reads as TGCGCCAGCAGCTTCGGCGGATCCTACGAGCAGTACTTC. Its translation is CASSFGGSYEQYF. The V gene is TRBV5-1, the J gene TRBJ2-7; D is unresolved. V was cut by 2 bases and J by 1 base, with 7 bases left in between. Looked up from germline, CDR1 is SGHRS and CDR2 is YFSETQ. The CDR3 is 13 amino acids.

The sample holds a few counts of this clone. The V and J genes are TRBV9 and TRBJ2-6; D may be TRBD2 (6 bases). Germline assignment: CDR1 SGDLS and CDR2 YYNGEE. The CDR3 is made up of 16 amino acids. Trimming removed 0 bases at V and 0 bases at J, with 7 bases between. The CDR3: CASSVEAGSGANVLTF. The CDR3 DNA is TGTGCCAGCAGCGTAGAAGCGGGCTCTGGGGCCAACGTCCTGACTTTC.

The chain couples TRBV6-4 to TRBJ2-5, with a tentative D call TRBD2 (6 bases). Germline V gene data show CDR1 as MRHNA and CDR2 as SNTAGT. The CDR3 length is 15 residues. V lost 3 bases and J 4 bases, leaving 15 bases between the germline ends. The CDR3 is CASSERPGLRETQYF. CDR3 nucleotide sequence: TGTGCCAGCAGTGAAAGACCGGGACTTCGAGAGACCCAGTACTTC.

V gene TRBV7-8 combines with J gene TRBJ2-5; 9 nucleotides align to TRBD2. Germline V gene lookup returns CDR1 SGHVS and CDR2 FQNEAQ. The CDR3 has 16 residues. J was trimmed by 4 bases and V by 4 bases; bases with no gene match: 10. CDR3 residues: CASSSRRLAGSETQYF. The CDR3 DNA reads TGTGCCAGCAGCTCCCGGAGGCTAGCGGGATCAGAGACCCAGTACTTC.

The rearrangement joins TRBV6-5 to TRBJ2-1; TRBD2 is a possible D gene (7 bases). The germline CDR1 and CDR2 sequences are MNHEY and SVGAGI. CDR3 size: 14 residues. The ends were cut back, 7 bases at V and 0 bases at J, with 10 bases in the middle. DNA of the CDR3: TGTGCCAGCACAGGGGAGGGCTCCTACAATGAGCAGTTCTTC. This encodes CASTGEGSYNEQFF.

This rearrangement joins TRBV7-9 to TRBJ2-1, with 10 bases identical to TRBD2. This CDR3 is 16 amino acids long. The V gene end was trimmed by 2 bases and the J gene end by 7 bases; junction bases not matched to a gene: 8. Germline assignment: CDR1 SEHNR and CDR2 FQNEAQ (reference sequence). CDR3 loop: CASSLSLAGVINEQFF. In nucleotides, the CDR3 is TGTGCCAGCAGCTTAAGCCTAGCGGGAGTCATAAATGAGCAGTTCTTC.

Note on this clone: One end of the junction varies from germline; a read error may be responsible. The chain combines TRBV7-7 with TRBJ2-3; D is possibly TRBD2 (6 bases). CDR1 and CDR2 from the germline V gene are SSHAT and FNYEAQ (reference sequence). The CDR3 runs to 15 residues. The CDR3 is CASSSGREGTDTQYF. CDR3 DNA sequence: TGTGCTAGCAGCTCGGGCAGGGAGGGCACAGATACGCAGTATTTT.

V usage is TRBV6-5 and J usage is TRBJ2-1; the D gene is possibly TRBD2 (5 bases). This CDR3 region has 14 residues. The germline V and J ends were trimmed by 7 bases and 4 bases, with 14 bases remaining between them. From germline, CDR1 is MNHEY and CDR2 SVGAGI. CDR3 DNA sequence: TGTGCCAGCAATACGGGAATGGGTTACAATGAGCAGTTCTTC. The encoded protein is CASNTGMGYNEQFF.

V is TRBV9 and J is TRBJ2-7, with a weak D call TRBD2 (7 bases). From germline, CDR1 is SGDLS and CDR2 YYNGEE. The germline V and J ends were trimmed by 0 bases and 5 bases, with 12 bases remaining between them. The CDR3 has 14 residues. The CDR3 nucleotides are TGTGCCAGCAGCGTAGGAGGGGGGGCGAACGAGCAGTACTTC. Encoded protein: CASSVGGGANEQYF.

The CDR3 sequence is CASSPGQFNYGYTF. The CDR3 bases are TGTGCCAGTAGTCCGGGACAGTTTAACTATGGCTACACCTTC. The chain combines TRBV19 with TRBJ1-2; 7 positions agree with TRBD1. After removal of 5 bases from V and 1 base from J, the junction contained 4 bases not matched to a gene. The CDR3 is 14 residues long. CDR1 is LNHDA and CDR2 is SQIVND in the germline V gene (reference sequence). Supplemented by reference TRBV19 and TRBJ1-2, the full variable domain reads DGGITQSPKYLFRKEGQNVTLSCEQNLNHDAMYWYRQDPGQGLRLIYYSQIVNDFQKGDIAEGYSVSREKKESFPLTVTSAQKNPTAFYLCASSPGQFNYGYTFGSGTRLTVV.

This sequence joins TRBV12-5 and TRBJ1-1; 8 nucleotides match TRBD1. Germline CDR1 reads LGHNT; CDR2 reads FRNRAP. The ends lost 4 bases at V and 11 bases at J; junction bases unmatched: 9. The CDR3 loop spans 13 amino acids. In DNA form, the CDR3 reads TGTGCTAGTGGTTATTTGACAGGGGAGAGGGCTTTCTTT. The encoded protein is CASGYLTGERAFF.

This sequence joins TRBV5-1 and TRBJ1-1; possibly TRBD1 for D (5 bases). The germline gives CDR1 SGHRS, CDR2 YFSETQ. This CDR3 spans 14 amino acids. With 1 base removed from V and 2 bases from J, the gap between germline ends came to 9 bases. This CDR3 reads CASSLMGPNTEAFF. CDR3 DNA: TGCGCCAGCAGCTTGATGGGGCCTAACACTGAAGCTTTCTTT.

The CDR3 bases are TGTGCCAGCAGCGGGACAGTAATTGAAGCTTTCTTT. Residues: CASSGTVIEAFF. V usage is TRBV7-9 and J usage is TRBJ1-1; TRBD1 agrees at 7 bases. CDR3 length: 12 amino acids. The germline gives CDR1 SEHNR, CDR2 FQNEAQ (reference sequence). After removal of 5 bases from V and 7 bases from J, the junction contained 4 bases not matched to a gene.

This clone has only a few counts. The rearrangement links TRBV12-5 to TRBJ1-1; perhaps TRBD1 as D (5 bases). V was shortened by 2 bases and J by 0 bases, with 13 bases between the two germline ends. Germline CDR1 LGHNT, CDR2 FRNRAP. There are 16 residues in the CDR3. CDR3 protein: CASGLRGELVNTEAFF. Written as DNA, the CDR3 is TGTGCTAGTGGTTTGCGGGGGGAACTTGTGAACACTGAAGCTTTCTTT.

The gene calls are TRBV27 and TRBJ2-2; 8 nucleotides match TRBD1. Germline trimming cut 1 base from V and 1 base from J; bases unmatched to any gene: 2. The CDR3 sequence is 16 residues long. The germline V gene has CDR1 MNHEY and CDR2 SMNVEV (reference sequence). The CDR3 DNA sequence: TGTGCCAGCAGTTTATTGGGGACAGGGAACACCGGGGAGCTGTTTTTT. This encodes CASSLLGTGNTGELFF.

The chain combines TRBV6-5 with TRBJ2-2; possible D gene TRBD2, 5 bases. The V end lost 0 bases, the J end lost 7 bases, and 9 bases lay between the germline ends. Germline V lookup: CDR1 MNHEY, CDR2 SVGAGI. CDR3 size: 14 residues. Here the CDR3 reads CASSYSDGIGELFF. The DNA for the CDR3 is TGTGCCAGCAGTTACTCGGACGGGATCGGGGAGCTGTTTTTT.

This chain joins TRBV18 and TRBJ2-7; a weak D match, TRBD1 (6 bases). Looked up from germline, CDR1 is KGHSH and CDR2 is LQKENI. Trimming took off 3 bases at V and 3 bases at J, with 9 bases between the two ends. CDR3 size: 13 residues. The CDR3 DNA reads TGTGCCAGCTCACCTCAGGGGTTCTACGAGCAGTACTTC. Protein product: CASSPQGFYEQYF.

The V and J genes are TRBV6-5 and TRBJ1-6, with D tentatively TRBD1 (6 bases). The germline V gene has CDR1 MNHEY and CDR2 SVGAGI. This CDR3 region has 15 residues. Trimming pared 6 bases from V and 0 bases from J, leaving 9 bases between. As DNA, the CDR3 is TGTGCCAGCAGGGGGACACCCTCCTATAATTCACCCCTCCACTTT. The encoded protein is CASRGTPSYNSPLHF.